The clone carrying this TCR beta chain showed up just a few times. Its antigen remains unidentified. This sample stems from a study of cytomegalovirus exposure and HLA in healthy donors. Broader study findings: Presence/absence analyses treated sequencing depth as roughly uniform across donors. V- and J-gene trimming in TCR beta was tied to a missense DCLRE1C variant by an analysis performed later.

Nominally healthy donors provided the samples, though records likely missed some immune exposures. The PCR ran on 60 Vbeta and 13 Jbeta primers. Clones were sequenced by immunoSEQ multiplex PCR, and TCRdb holds only the in-frame ones, with some missing. The data contain 100,000 to 150,000 clones, over 70% of them seen just once; the ten biggest clones take up roughly 4.1%. Material for sequencing was PBMCs. The receptor was isolated from a man aged 18 to 29 in good health and CMV-seropositive.

CDR3 bases: TGTGCCAGCAGCCGCGACAGGAACACTGAAGCTTTCTTT. It is translated as CASSRDRNTEAFF. The rearrangement joins TRBV7-7 to TRBJ1-1; D may be TRBD1 (5 bases). CDR1 and CDR2 (germline): SSHAT, FNYEAQ (reference sequence). This CDR3 comprises 13 residues. V shed 5 bases and J shed 1 base, with 8 bases lying between them.